These 11 T cell receptor beta chains share one sample of origin, sequenced in a study of T cell responses to AZD1222 COVID-19 vaccine. The table came from immunoSEQ multiplex PCR; TCRdb's copy has only in-frame clones and leaves some out. The sample lists roughly 99,000 clones, about nine tenths occurring once. The source material was peripheral blood, sampled 28 days after the second AZD1222 dose. The receptor source for this set is an adult who received the AZD1222 COVID-19 vaccine.

This rearrangement joins TRBV18 to TRBJ2-1; 11 bases map to TRBD2. V lost 0 bases, J lost 9 bases, and 7 bases stayed unmatched. This CDR3 is 16 amino acids long. Germline V gives CDR1 KGHSH, CDR2 LQKENI. The CDR3 reads CASSPPLLAGVIEQFF. For the CDR3, the DNA is TGTGCCAGCTCACCACCACTACTAGCGGGAGTCATTGAGCAGTTCTTC.

V usage is TRBV5-6 and J usage is TRBJ2-3, with 8 bases that match TRBD2. Looked up from germline, CDR1 is SGHDT and CDR2 is YYEEEE. The trim removed 4 bases at V and 4 bases at J, leaving 8 bases unmatched. The CDR3 loop spans 15 amino acids. Written as DNA, the CDR3 is TGTGCCAGCAGCCCGACTAGCGCGGGGCCAGATACGCAGTATTTT. It yields the protein CASSPTSAGPDTQYF.

The V and J genes are TRBV30 and TRBJ1-1; 8 bases fit TRBD1. In germline, CDR1 is GTSNPN, CDR2 SVGIG (reference sequence). V was clipped by 2 bases and J by 4 bases; unmatched bases: 6. The CDR3 totals 14 residues. CDR3 sequence (DNA): TGTGCCTGGAGTCCTCGACAGGGGACCACTGAAGCTTTCTTT. Its protein is CAWSPRQGTTEAFF. The variable domain in full, with the rest retrieved from reference TRBV30 and TRBJ1-1, is SQTIHQWPATLVQPVGSPLSLECTVEGTSNPNLYWYRQAAGRGLQLLFYSVGIGQISSEVPQNLSASRPQDRQFILSSKKLLLSDSGFYLCAWSPRQGTTEAFFGQGTRLTVV.

The J gene is TRBJ1-1, the V gene TRBV4-1; D is ambiguous. V was trimmed by 0 bases and J by 4 bases, leaving 15 bases between them. The length of the CDR3 is 16 residues. Germline assignment: CDR1 MGHRA and CDR2 YSYEKL. Here the CDR3 DNA reads TGCGCCAGCAGCCAAGAAACAGTTGGTGTCGGCACTGAAGCTTTCTTT. As protein: CASSQETVGVGTEAFF.

This clone turned up a few times. The V and J genes are TRBV7-9 and TRBJ1-4; TRBD1 aligns across 7 bases. CDR1 is SEHNR, CDR2 FQNEAQ, per germline (reference sequence). The trim removed 1 base at V and 0 bases at J, leaving 2 bases unmatched. The CDR3 is 16 amino acids. CDR3 protein: CASSLGQGATNEKLFF. The CDR3 region has the DNA TGTGCCAGCAGCTTAGGGCAGGGGGCAACTAATGAAAAACTGTTTTTT.

The genes are TRBV7-9 and TRBJ1-3; D ambiguous. This CDR3 region has 16 residues. V dropped 0 bases and J dropped 0 bases, with 9 bases sitting between them. Germline V gives CDR1 SEHNR, CDR2 FQNEAQ (reference sequence). CDR3 sequence (DNA): TGTGCCAGCAGCTTAGCTGTGGATAACTCTGGAAACACCATATATTTT. As protein: CASSLAVDNSGNTIYF.

V usage is TRBV5-6 and J usage is TRBJ2-3, with D perhaps TRBD2 (6 bases). Deletions cut 1 base from V and 0 bases from J, with 9 bases between. Germline CDR1 and CDR2: SGHDT and YYEEEE. The CDR3 length is 15 residues. CDR3 DNA sequence: TGTGCCAGCAGCTTGACGGGGGATAGCACAGATACGCAGTATTTT. Its protein product is CASSLTGDSTDTQYF.

V and J are TRBV27 and TRBJ2-2; 13 bases match TRBD2. From germline, CDR1 is MNHEY and CDR2 SMNVEV (reference sequence). This CDR3 spans 17 amino acids. V was clipped by 6 bases and J by 6 bases; unmatched bases: 10. CDR3 sequence: CASSTLAGGPFAGELFF. The CDR3 DNA reads TGTGCCAGCAGCACACTAGCGGGAGGGCCCTTTGCCGGGGAGCTGTTTTTT.

V usage is TRBV5-8 and J usage is TRBJ2-5, with 14 positions matching TRBD2. CDR1 is SGHTS, CDR2 YDEGEE, per germline. This CDR3 contains 17 residues. Germline trimming cut 4 bases from V and 1 base from J; bases unmatched to any gene: 6. CDR3 in amino acids: CASSPGTSGGLQETQYF. In nucleotides, the CDR3 is TGTGCCAGCAGCCCCGGGACTAGCGGGGGACTCCAAGAGACCCAGTACTTC.

The gene calls are TRBV27 and TRBJ2-1; 13 bases match TRBD2. This CDR3 spans 17 amino acids. Germline trimming cut 4 bases from V and 7 bases from J; bases unmatched to any gene: 10. Germline CDR1 MNHEY, CDR2 SMNVEV (reference sequence). The CDR3: CASSSPRLAGGNNEQFF. The CDR3 bases are TGTGCCAGCAGTTCCCCGCGACTAGCGGGAGGAAATAATGAGCAGTTCTTC.

The chain employs TRBV14 and TRBJ1-1, with 9 bases matching TRBD1. Looked up from germline, CDR1 is SGHDN and CDR2 is FVKESK. This CDR3 is 17 amino acids long. V lost 3 bases, J lost 2 bases, and 10 bases stayed unmatched. This CDR3 reads CASSHRTGDLVNTEAFF. CDR3 nucleotide sequence: TGTGCCAGCAGCCACCGGACAGGGGACCTTGTAAACACTGAAGCTTTCTTT.